This TCR beta chain originates from a study of regulatory T cells in long-lasting Graves disease. Study-level results: Study of thyroid tissue was not done, with only peripheral blood studied. TCR diversity was lower in persistent than newly diagnosed Graves' disease.

Library construction for TCR beta used iRepertoire HTBI primers and Arm-PCR of CDR3 regions. TCRdb used MiXCR to reprocess the multiplex PCR reads, holding one entry per CDR3 protein. The table records 450,000 to 700,000 distinct CDR3 sequences, roughly 13% of them present only once. Germline CDR1 reads LNHDA; CDR2 reads SQIVND (reference sequence). The V end lost 6 bases, the J end lost 9 bases, and 21 bases lay between the germline ends. This CDR3 region has 15 residues. There are a few counts of this clonotype. Its antigen is not known. Time point noted: newly diagnosed GD, antithyroid drugs for less than 3 months. PBMC RNA served as the TCR library source. These sequences were also reported in another study, on T cells in Graves' hyperthyroidism and ophthalmopathy.

The sequence was collected from a young man with Graves disease. V usage is TRBV19 and J usage is TRBJ1-3; D may be TRBD1 (5 bases). This sample comprised peripheral blood mononuclear cells (PBMCs), obtained at new diagnosis, from a patient treated with antithyroid drugs. CDR3 in DNA: TGTGCCAGTAGCTCAACCGGACATTCGAGTGGCACCATATATTTT. Translating it yields CASSSTGHSSGTIYF.